Listed below are T cell receptor beta chains from one sample, sequenced in a study of radiation and T cells in renal cell carcinoma. Libraries were prepared by immunoSEQ multiplex PCR; TCRdb keeps only in-frame clonotypes and omits some of them. The sample holds roughly 130,000 clones, about 81% seen once. Sequencing used blood, obtained from a patient whose treatment included radiotherapy and nephrectomy. The origin of the receptors is a woman aged 60-75 years with renal cell carcinoma. Both conserved end residues are part of each CDR3. Each record gives: V gene, clone size, CDR3 length, D gene, J gene, CDR3 protein, CDR3 DNA. D genes are given only for firm matches. Clone size is not always given. Where it is, it says once, few, many or a class for expanded clones.

>TRBV30|NA|15|TRBD1|TRBJ1-4
CAWSTRQGGNEKLFF
TGTGCCTGGAGTACCCGACAGGGTGGTAATGAAAAACTGTTTTTT
>TRBV19|NA|15|TRBD2|TRBJ2-2
CASSILAGGAGELFF
TGTGCCAGTAGTATACTAGCGGGGGGGGCCGGGGAGCTGTTTTTT
>TRBV19|NA|15|TRBD1|TRBJ1-2
CASTPRGDRGYGYTF
TGTGCCAGTACCCCTAGGGGAGACAGGGGGTATGGCTACACCTTC
>TRBV11-2|NA|14|NA|TRBJ1-1
CASSFQGWGTEAFF
TGTGCCAGCAGCTTCCAGGGGTGGGGAACTGAAGCTTTCTTT
>TRBV2|few|12|NA|TRBJ1-1
CASSLGSFEAFF
TGTGCCAGCAGCTTAGGATCGTTTGAAGCTTTCTTT
>TRBV27|NA|15|TRBD2|TRBJ2-3
CASSAAGRVTDTQYF
TGTGCCAGCAGTGCAGCGGGGAGAGTCACAGATACGCAGTATTTT
>TRBV7-6|NA|13|NA|TRBJ2-3
CASSLGATDTQYF
TGTGCCAGCAGCTTAGGAGCAACAGATACGCAGTATTTT
>TRBV9|once|14|NA|TRBJ2-7
CASSADGSSYEQYF
TGTGCCAGCAGCGCGGACGGAAGCTCCTACGAGCAGTACTTC
>TRBV2|NA|18|NA|TRBJ1-4
CASSFNRVIGPTNEKLFF
TGTGCCAGCAGTTTCAACAGGGTAATTGGACCAACTAATGAAAAACTGTTTTTT
>TRBV28|many|16|NA|TRBJ2-2
CASSPPDGEATGELFF
TGTGCCAGCAGTCCCCCCGACGGGGAGGCCACCGGGGAGCTGTTTTTT
>TRBV28|NA|11|NA|TRBJ2-3
CASSLTDTQYF
TGTGCCAGCAGCCTCACAGATACGCAGTATTTT
>TRBV5-1|NA|18|TRBD2|TRBJ2-7
CASSYDPPGLAGVYEQYF
TGCGCCAGCAGTTATGACCCTCCGGGACTAGCGGGAGTATACGAGCAGTACTTC
>TRBV7-3|NA|14|NA|TRBJ2-7
CASSRLRGANEQYF
TGTGCCAGCAGCCGCCTCCGAGGGGCCAACGAGCAGTACTTC
>TRBV5-1|NA|15|TRBD2|TRBJ2-7
CASSFGLAGGREQYF
TGCGCCAGCAGCTTCGGACTAGCGGGGGGGCGCGAGCAGTACTTC
>TRBV15|NA|17|TRBD1|TRBJ2-7
CATSRGRGQGEFYEQYF
TGTGCCACCAGCAGGGGCCGGGGACAGGGGGAATTCTACGAGCAGTACTTC
>TRBV5-1|NA|16|NA|TRBJ2-5
CASSLGQGGGQETQYF
TGCGCCAGCAGCTTAGGACAGGGCGGGGGGCAGGAGACCCAGTACTTC
>TRBV9|NA|15|NA|TRBJ2-3
CASSNRDSNTDTQYF
TGTGCCAGCAGCAACCGGGACTCCAACACAGATACGCAGTATTTT
>TRBV6-5|NA|16|NA|TRBJ2-2
CASSYSPTGNTGELFF
TGTGCCAGCAGTTACTCCCCGACAGGGAACACCGGGGAGCTGTTTTTT
>TRBV7-9|NA|17|NA|TRBJ2-5
CASSLDMAGTGKETQYF
TGTGCCAGCAGCTTAGATATGGCGGGGACGGGGAAGGAGACCCAGTACTTC
>TRBV28|NA|15|TRBD1|TRBJ1-1
CASSLSGQGATEAFF
TGTGCCAGCAGTTTATCGGGACAGGGGGCAACTGAAGCTTTCTTT
>TRBV7-9|NA|15|TRBD1|TRBJ1-4
CASSLIGQANEKLFF
TGTGCCAGCAGCCTTATCGGACAGGCTAATGAAAAACTGTTTTTT
>TRBV28|NA|13|NA|TRBJ2-3
CASSFSFTDTQYF
TGTGCCAGCAGTTTTAGCTTCACAGATACGCAGTATTTT